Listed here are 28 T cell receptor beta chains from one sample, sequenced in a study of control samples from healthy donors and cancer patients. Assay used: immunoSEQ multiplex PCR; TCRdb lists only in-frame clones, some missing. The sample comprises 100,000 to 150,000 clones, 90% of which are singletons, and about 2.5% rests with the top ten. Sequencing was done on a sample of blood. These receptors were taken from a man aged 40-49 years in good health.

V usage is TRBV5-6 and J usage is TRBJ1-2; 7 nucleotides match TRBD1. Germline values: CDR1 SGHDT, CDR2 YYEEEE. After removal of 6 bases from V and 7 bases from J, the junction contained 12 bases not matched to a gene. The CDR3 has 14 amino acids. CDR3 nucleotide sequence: TGTGCCAGCAACCAGGACGTAGGGGGCGGTGGCTACACCTTC. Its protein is CASNQDVGGGGYTF.

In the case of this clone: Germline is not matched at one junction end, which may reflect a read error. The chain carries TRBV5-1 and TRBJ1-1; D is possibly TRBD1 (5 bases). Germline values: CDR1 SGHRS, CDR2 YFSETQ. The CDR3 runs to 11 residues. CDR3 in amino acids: CASSMDTEAFF. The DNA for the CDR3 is TGCGCCAGCAGCATGGACACCGAAGCTTTCTTT.

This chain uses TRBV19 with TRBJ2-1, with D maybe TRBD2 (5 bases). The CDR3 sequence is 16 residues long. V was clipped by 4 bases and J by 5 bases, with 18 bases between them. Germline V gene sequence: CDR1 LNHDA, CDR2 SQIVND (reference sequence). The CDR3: CASSNPFTGKHNEQFF. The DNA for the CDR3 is TGTGCCAGTAGTAACCCCTTCACGGGGAAGCACAATGAGCAGTTCTTC.

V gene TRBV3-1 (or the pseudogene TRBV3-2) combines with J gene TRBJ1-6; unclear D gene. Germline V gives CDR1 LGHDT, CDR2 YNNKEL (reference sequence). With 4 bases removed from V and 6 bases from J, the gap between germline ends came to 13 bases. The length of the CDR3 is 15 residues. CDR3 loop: CASSPRGNINSPLHF. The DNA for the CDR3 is TGTGCCAGCAGCCCACGGGGTAACATTAATTCACCCCTCCACTTT.

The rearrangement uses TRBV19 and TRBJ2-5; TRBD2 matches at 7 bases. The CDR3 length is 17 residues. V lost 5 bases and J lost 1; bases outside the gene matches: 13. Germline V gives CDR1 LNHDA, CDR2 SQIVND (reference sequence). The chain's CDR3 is CASSQRGLPWAQETQYF. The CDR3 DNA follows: TGTGCCAGTAGTCAAAGGGGACTACCGTGGGCCCAAGAGACCCAGTACTTC.

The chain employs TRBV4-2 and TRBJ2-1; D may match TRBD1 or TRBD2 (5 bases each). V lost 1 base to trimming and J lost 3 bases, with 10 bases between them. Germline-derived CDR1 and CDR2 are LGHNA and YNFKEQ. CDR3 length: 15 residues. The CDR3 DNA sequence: TGTGCCAGCAGCCAAGTACAGGAGGACTACAATGAGCAGTTCTTC. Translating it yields CASSQVQEDYNEQFF.

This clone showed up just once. The CDR3, as DNA: TGTGCCAGTAGTTCCCGGACAGGAGGCGATTCACCCCTCCACTTT. It codes for CASSSRTGGDSPLHF. The chain links TRBV19 to TRBJ1-6; 7 bases match TRBD1. The germline gives CDR1 LNHDA, CDR2 SQIVND (reference sequence). This CDR3 has 15 residues. V was clipped by 5 bases and J by 8 bases; unmatched bases: 9. Drawing the rest from reference TRBV19 and TRBJ1-6, the complete variable domain is DGGITQSPKYLFRKEGQNVTLSCEQNLNHDAMYWYRQDPGQGLRLIYYSQIVNDFQKGDIAEGYSVSREKKESFPLTVTSAQKNPTAFYLCASSSRTGGDSPLHFGNGTRLTVT.

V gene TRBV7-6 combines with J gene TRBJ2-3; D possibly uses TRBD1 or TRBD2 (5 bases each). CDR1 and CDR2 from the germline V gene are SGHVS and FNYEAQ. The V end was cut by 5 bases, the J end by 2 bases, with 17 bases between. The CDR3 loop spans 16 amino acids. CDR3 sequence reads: CASSTGTPRHTDTQYF. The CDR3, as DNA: TGTGCCAGCAGCACCGGGACCCCACGACACACAGATACGCAGTATTTT.

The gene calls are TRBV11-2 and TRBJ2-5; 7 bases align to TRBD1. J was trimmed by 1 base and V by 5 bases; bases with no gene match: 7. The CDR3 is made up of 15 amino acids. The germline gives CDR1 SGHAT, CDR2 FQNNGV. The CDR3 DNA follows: TGTGCCAGCAGCCAGTTCAGGGGGAGCCAAGAGACCCAGTACTTC. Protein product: CASSQFRGSQETQYF.

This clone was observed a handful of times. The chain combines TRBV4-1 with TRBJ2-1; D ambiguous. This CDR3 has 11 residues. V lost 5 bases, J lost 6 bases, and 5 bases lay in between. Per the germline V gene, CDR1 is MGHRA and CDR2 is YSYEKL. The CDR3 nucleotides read TGCGCCAGCAGCTTCAGCAATGAGCAGTTCTTC. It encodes CASSFSNEQFF.

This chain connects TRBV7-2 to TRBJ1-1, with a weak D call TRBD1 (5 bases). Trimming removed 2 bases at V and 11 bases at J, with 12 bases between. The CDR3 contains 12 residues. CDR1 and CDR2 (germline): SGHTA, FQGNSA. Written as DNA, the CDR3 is TGTGCCAGCAGCTTAATTGCGGGGGGGGCTTTCTTT. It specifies CASSLIAGGAFF.

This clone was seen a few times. The CDR3 DNA follows: TGCAGCGTTGTTGGGGGGGGGTCCGGGGAGCTGTTTTTT. This sequence encodes CSVVGGGSGELFF. This chain joins TRBV29-1 and TRBJ2-2; TRBD2 matches 7 bases. CDR1 is SQVTM and CDR2 is ANQGSEA in the germline V gene. J gave up 6 bases and V 4 bases, and 5 bases lay outside the gene matches. This CDR3 spans 13 amino acids.

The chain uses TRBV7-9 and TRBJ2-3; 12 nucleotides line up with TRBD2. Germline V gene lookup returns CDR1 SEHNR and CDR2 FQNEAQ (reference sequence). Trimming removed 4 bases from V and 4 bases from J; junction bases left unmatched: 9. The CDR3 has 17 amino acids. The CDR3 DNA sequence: TGTGCCAGCAGCTCGGGACTAGCGGGCGGAGGGGCAGATACGCAGTATTTT. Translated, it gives CASSSGLAGGGADTQYF.

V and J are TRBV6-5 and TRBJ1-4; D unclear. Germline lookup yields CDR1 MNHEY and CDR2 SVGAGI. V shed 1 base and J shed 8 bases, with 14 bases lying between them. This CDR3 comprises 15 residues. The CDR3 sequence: CASSYFAAGGEKLFF. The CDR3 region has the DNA TGTGCCAGCAGTTACTTTGCGGCGGGAGGCGAAAAACTGTTTTTT.

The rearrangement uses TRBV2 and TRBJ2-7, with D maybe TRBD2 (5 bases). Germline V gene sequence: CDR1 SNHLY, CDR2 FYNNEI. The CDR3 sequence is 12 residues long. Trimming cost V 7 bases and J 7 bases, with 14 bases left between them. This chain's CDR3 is CASTPERDEQYF. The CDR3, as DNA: TGTGCCAGCACCCCAGAGAGGGATGAGCAGTACTTC.

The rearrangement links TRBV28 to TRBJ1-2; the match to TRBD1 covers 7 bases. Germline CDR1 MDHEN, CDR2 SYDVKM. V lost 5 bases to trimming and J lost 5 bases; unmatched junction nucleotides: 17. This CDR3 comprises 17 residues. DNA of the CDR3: TGTGCCAGCAGTCTACGCTTCCGGGACAGATCCTTTTATGGCTACACCTTC. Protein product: CASSLRFRDRSFYGYTF.

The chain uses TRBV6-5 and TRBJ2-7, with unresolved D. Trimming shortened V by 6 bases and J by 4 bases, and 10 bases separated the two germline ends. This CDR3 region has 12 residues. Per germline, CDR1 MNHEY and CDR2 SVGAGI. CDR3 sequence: CASRKTAYEQYF. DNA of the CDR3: TGTGCCAGCAGAAAGACGGCGTACGAGCAGTACTTC.

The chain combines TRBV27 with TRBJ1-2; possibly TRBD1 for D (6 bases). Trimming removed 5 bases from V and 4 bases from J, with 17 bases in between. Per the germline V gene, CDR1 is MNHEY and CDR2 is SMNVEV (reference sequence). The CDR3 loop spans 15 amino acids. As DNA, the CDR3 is TGTGCCAGCAGTCCTTCGGACAGTCTTTTCTATGGCTACACCTTC. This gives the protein CASSPSDSLFYGYTF.

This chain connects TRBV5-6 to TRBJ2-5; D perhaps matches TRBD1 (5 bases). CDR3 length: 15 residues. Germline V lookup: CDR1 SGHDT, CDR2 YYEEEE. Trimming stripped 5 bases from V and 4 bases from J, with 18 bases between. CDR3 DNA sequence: TGTGCCAGCAGGGAGCAGCCAGGGAATCTAGAGACCCAGTACTTC. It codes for CASREQPGNLETQYF.

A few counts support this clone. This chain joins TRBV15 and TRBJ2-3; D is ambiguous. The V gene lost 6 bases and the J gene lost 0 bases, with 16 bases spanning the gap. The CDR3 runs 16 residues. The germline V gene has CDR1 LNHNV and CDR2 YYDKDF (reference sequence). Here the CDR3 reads CATSPRTRPSTDTQYF. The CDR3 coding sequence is TGTGCCACCAGTCCGAGGACCCGTCCTAGCACAGATACGCAGTATTTT. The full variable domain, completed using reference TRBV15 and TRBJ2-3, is DAMVIQNPRYQVTQFGKPVTLSCSQTLNHNVMYWYQQKSSQAPKLLFHYYDKDFNNEADTPDNFQSRRPNTSFCFLDIRSPGLGDTAMYLCATSPRTRPSTDTQYFGPGTRLTVL.

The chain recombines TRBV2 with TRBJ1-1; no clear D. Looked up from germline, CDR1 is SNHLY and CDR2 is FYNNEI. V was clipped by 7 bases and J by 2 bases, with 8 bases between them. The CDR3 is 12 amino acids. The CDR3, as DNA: TGTGCCAGCACAAAGGTTAACACTGAAGCTTTCTTT. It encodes CASTKVNTEAFF.

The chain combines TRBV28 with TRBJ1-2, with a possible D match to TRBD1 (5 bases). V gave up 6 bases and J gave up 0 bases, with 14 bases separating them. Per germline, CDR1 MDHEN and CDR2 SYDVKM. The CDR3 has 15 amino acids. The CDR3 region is CASSLGGMANYGYTF. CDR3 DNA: TGTGCCAGCAGCCTGGGGGGAATGGCTAACTATGGCTACACCTTC.

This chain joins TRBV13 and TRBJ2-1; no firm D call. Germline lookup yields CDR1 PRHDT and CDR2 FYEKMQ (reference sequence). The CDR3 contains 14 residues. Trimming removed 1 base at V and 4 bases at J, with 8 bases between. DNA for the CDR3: TGTGCCAGCAGCTTAGAACGGCGATACAATGAGCAGTTCTTC. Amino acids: CASSLERRYNEQFF.

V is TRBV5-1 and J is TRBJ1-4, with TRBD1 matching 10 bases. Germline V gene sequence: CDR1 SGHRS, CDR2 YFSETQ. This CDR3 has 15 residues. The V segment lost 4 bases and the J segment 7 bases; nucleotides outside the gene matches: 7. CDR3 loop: CASSGTGEGFEKLFF. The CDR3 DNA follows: TGCGCCAGCAGCGGGACAGGGGAGGGTTTTGAAAAACTGTTTTTT.

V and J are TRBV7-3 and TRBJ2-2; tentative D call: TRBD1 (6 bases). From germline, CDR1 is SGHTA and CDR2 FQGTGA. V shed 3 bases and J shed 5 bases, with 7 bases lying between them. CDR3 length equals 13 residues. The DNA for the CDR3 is TGTGCCAGCAGCTTCAGGGGTACCGGGGAGCTGTTTTTT. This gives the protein CASSFRGTGELFF. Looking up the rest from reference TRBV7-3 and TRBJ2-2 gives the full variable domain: GAGVSQTPSNKVTEKGKYVELRCDPISGHTALYWYRQSLGQGPEFLIYFQGTGAADDSGLPNDRFFAVRPEGSVSTLKIQRTERGDSAVYLCASSFRGTGELFFGEGSRLTVL.

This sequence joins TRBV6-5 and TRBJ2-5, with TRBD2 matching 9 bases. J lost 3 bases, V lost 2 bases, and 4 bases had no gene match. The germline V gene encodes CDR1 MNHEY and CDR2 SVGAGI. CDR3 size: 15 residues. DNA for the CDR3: TGTGCCAGCAGTTACCGACTAGCGGCTGAAGAGACCCAGTACTTC. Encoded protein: CASSYRLAAEETQYF.

The CDR3 DNA reads TGTGCCAGCAGCTTAGATCCTAGCGGGGGATACAATGAGCAGTTCTTC. Translation: CASSLDPSGGYNEQFF. The rearrangement links TRBV11-3 to TRBJ2-1, with 10 bases that match TRBD2. Germline V lookup: CDR1 SGHNT, CDR2 YENEEA. This CDR3 has 16 residues. The V and J ends lost 0 bases and 4 bases, in that order; junction bases with no gene match: 3.

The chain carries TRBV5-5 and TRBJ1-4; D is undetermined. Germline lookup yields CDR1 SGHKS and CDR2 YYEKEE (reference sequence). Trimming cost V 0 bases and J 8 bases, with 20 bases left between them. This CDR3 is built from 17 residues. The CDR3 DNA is TGTGCCAGCAGCTTGGCTACCGACATCTTAATGACGGAAAAACTGTTTTTT. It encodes CASSLATDILMTEKLFF.